This T cell receptor (beta chain) was profiled in a study of human T cells and chemical hapten exposure. The trim removed 0 bases at V and 1 base at J, leaving 11 bases unmatched. Germline lookup yields CDR1 MRHNA and CDR2 SNTAGT. The CDR3 is 18 amino acids. This clonotype appeared a few times. Time point described: patch test 2, 6 weeks after DPC sensitization. Sample treatment: therapeutic diphenylcyclopropenone sensitization with weekly scalp DPC. Unique molecular identifiers were attached to individual cDNA molecules during library preparation. TCRdb reanalysed the RACE reads using MiXCR and keeps one entry per CDR3 protein. The sample gives some 42,000 distinct CDR3 sequences, 8.5% to 10% of which show up once; over 12% is in the top ten.

This clonotype was obtained from a woman aged 40-49 years with alopecia areata. Some clones in this sample may be carry-over from other donors' samples. Sequenced material: whole blood, taken in connection with sensitization to the hapten diphenylcyclopropenone (DPC). V is TRBV6-4 and J is TRBJ2-5; 7 positions match TRBD2. DNA of the CDR3: TGTGCCAGCAGTGACTCGAATTCCGGGGGGACCCCCCAAGAGACCCAGTACTTC. Protein product: CASSDSNSGGTPQETQYF.